The 4 T cell receptor beta chains in this list originate from one sample, sequenced in a study of response to subunit inactivated influenza vaccine. TCRdb reanalysed the RT-PCR reads using MiXCR and keeps one entry per CDR3 protein. Of around 850,000 distinct CDR3 sequences in the sample, approximately 17% were seen once. Sequencing was performed on PBMCs from blood, taken about 5 days after vaccination. The receptors come from a man aged 50-60 years who received an inactivated influenza vaccine.

J is TRBJ2-3 and V is TRBV11-2; 10 nucleotides agree with TRBD1. Trimming at V came to 2 bases and at J to 2 bases, leaving 10 bases not matched to a gene. Germline-derived CDR1 and CDR2 are SGHAT and FQNNGV. CDR3 length: 18 residues. The CDR3 coding sequence is TGTGCCAGCAGCTTAACTCTGCGGACAGGGGGAAACACAGATACGCAGTATTTT. This sequence encodes CASSLTLRTGGNTDTQYF.

In this sample, this clonotype turned up a few times. The chain has TRBV6-5 and TRBJ2-7; TRBD1 matches 7 bases. This CDR3 is 14 amino acids long. V was pared by 6 bases and J by 3 bases, with 8 bases of the junction left unmatched. Germline V gene data show CDR1 as MNHEY and CDR2 as SVGAGI. Here the CDR3 DNA reads TGTGCCAGCAGCTTACAGGGGCCAGGCTACGAGCAGTACTTC. It translates to CASSLQGPGYEQYF.

V is TRBV12-3 or TRBV12-4 and J is TRBJ1-3; 9 bases match TRBD1. The CDR3 runs to 15 residues. V shed 7 bases and J 0 bases; nucleotides not matched to a gene: 4. The CDR3 bases are TGTGCCAGCACCGGGACAGGGCACTCTGGAAACACCATATATTTT. Its translation is CASTGTGHSGNTIYF.

This chain joins TRBV7-8 and TRBJ2-2, with D tentatively TRBD2 (6 bases). V gave up 5 bases and J gave up 5 bases, with 21 bases separating them. Germline V gene lookup returns CDR1 SGHVS and CDR2 FQNEAQ. This CDR3 region has 17 residues. DNA for the CDR3: TGTGCCAGCAGCCCCCCTCAGGGACCCGCGGGGACCGGGGAGCTGTTTTTT. Translated: CASSPPQGPAGTGELFF.